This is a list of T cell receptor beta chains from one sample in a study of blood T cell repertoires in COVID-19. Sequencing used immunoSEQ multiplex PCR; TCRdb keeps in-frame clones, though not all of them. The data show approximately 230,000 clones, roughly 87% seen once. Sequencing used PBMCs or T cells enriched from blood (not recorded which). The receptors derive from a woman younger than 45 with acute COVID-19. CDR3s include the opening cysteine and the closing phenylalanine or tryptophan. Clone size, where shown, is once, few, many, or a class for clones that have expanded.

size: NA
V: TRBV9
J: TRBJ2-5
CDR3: CASSRSGLARETQYF

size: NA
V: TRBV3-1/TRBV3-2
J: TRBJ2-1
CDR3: CASSPGLAVSSYNEQFF

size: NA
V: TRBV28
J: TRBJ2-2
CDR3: CASSLSQLAMDTGELFF

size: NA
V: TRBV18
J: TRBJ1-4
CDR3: CASSPAGEKLFF

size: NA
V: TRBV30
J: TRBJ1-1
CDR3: CAWSVGGALAEAFF

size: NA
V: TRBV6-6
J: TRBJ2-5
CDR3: CASSPLALSLETQYF

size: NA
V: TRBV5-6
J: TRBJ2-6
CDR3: CASSLGGGNPGANVLTF

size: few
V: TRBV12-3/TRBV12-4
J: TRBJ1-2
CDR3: CASRIQGARGYTF

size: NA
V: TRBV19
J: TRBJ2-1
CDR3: CASRAGQGDHNEQFF

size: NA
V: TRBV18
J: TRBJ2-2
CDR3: CASSPGLNTGELFF

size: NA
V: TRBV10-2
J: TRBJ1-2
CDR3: CASSEGLKNGDGYTF

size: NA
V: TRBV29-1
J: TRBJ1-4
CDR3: CSAPSATNEKLFF

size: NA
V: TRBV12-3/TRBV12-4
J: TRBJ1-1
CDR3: CASSFGRNEAFF

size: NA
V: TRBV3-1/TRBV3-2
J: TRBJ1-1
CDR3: CASRDSGIGTEAFF

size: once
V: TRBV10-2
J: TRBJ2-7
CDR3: CASSPGDRGAYEQYF

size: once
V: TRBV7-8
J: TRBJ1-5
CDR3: CASSLGGTLGQPQHF

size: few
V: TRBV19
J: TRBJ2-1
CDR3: CASSPYQTSGRASINEQFF

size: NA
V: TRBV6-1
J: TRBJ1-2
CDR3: CASSEDRRYGYTF

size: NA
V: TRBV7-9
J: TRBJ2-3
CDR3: CASSLRGLDTDTQYF

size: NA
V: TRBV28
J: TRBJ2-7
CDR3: CASSFGSGPEQYF

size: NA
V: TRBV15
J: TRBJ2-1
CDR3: CATSRDRGDNEQFF

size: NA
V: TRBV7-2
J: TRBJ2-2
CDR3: CASSLMRTGTTGELFF

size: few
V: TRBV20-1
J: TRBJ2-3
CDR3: CSARDFDTQYF

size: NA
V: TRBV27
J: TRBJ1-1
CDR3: CATSTGGSEAFF

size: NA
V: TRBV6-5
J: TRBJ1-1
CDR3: CASRRTGLNTEAFF

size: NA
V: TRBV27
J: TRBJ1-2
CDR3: CASSPRDRGAHGYTF

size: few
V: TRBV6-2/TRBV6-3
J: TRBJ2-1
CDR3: CASSYQTASSYNEQFF

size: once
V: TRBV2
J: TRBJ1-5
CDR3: CASSETGPSNQPQHF

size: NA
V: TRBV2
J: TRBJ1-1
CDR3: CASSLQREANTEAFF

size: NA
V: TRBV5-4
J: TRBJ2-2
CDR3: CASSLGGRNTGELFF

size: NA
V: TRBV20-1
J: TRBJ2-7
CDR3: CSASGTAEQYF

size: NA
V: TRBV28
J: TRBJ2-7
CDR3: CASRHYDSYEQYF

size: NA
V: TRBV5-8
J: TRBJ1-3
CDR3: CASSLEGGQGPGNTIYF

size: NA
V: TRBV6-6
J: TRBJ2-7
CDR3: CASMGGYEQYF

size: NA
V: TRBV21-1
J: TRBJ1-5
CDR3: CASSKTPGRSNQPQHF

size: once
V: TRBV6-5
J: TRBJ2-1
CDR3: CASSLSGTRGTKGQFF

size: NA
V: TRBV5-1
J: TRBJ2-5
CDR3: CASSTSGVETQYF

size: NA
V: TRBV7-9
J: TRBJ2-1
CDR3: CASSLGDRVYEQFF

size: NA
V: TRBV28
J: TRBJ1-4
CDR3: CASSWQGTTNEKLFF

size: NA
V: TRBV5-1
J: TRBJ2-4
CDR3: CASSLEPNTKNIQYF

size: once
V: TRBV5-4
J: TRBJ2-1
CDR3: CASSLDTASYNEQFF

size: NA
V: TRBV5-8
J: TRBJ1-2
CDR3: CASLAAPGQGHYGYTF

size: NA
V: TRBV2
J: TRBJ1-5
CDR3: CASSDSYQPQHF

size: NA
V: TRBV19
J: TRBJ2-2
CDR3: CASSIDSGSNTGELFF

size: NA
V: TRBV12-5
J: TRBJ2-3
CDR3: CASVASGIYTDTQYF

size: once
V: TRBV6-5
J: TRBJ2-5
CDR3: CASSYLAGQETQYF

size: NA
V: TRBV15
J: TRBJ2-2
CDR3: CATSRPGLVGTGELFF

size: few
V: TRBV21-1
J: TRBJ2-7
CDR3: CASSPSGTSGRGYEQYF

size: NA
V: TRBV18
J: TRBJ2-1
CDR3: CASSRTGQEQFF

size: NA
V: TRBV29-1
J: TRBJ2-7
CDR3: CSVEDRDRAGTYEQYF

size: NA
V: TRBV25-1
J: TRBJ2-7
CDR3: CASSEYGAGPLYEQYF

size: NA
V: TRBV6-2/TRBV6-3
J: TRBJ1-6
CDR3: CASSWGGHSPLHF

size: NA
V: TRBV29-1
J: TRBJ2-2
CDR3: CSVEARAGELFF

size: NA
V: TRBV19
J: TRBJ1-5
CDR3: CASSPGQGINQPQHF